Shown below are 8 T cell receptor beta chains from a single sample sequenced in a study of blood T cell repertoires in COVID-19. TCRdb's copy holds only in-frame clones and misses some; the assay was immunoSEQ multiplex PCR. The repertoire holds about 500,000 clones, with approximately 91% as singletons. Sequences were obtained from peripheral blood. The receptors derive from a woman aged 50 to 65 with COVID-19, enrolled during active disease.

The chain couples TRBV30 to TRBJ2-5; 9 bases align to TRBD2. Germline CDR1 is GTSNPN and CDR2 is SVGIG (reference sequence). J lost 9 bases, V lost 3 bases, and 5 bases had no gene match. CDR3 length equals 12 residues. CDR3 residues: CAWRRGGEAQYF. In nucleotides, the CDR3 is TGTGCCTGGAGGCGGGGGGGGGAGGCCCAGTACTTC.

The DNA for the CDR3 is TGTGCCAGCAGCTCGGGGACAGTAAGCACAGATACGCAGTATTTT. Protein product: CASSSGTVSTDTQYF. This chain joins TRBV7-3 and TRBJ2-3; 7 bases fit TRBD1. Germline V gives CDR1 SGHTA, CDR2 FQGTGA. This CDR3 has 15 amino acids. The V segment lost 4 bases and the J segment 0 bases; nucleotides outside the gene matches: 4.

On this clone itself: The sample has other DNA sequences that encode this CDR3 too. The gene calls are TRBV5-1 and TRBJ2-1; D unresolved. Germline CDR1 is SGHRS and CDR2 is YFSETQ. The V gene lost 1 base and the J gene lost 0 bases, with 5 bases spanning the gap. CDR3 size: 14 residues. The CDR3: CASSLPSSYNEQFF. The CDR3 DNA reads as TGCGCCAGCAGCTTGCCCAGCTCCTACAATGAGCAGTTCTTC.

The chain joins TRBV12-3 or TRBV12-4 to TRBJ2-2; either TRBD1 or TRBD2 may fit D (5 bases each). V was pared by 10 bases and J by 3 bases, with 12 bases between. The CDR3 consists of 13 residues. CDR3 nucleotide sequence: TGTGCCATCAGGGTCGGGGACACCGGGGAGCTGTTTTTT. This translates into CAIRVGDTGELFF.

V usage is TRBV6-6 and J usage is TRBJ2-3, with no clear D. CDR3 size: 12 residues. Trimming took 4 bases from V and 0 from J, leaving 2 bases between them. Germline loops: CDR1 MNHNY, CDR2 SVGAGI (reference sequence). The CDR3 sequence is CASSSSTDTQYF. The CDR3 nucleotides read TGTGCCAGCAGTTCTAGCACAGATACGCAGTATTTT.

The CDR3 here is CASSLGSSDEQFF. The CDR3 DNA follows: TGTGCCAGCAGCTTGGGCAGTTCTGATGAGCAGTTCTTC. This chain uses TRBV5-8 with TRBJ2-1; D gene ambiguous. Trimming took 0 bases from V and 8 from J, leaving 9 bases between them. The length of the CDR3 is 13 residues. Germline CDR1 is SGHTS and CDR2 is YDEGEE.

This chain connects TRBV19 to TRBJ1-2; 9 bases align to TRBD1. The CDR3 contains 14 residues. Germline-derived CDR1 and CDR2 are LNHDA and SQIVND (reference sequence). V shed 5 bases and J 2 bases; nucleotides not matched to a gene: 3. The CDR3 reads CASSFGQGNYGYTF. The CDR3 DNA reads as TGTGCCAGTAGTTTTGGACAGGGGAACTATGGCTACACCTTC.

This chain uses TRBV12-3 or TRBV12-4 with TRBJ1-5; D gene unclear. This CDR3 has 13 residues. Trimming pared 3 bases from V and 7 bases from J, leaving 10 bases between. CDR3 DNA sequence: TGTGCCAGCAGTTTGGGAGGGCAGCAGCCCCAGCATTTT. Protein sequence: CASSLGGQQPQHF.